This entry lists 5 T cell receptor beta chains sequenced from one sample in a study of regulatory T cells in long-lasting Graves disease. Sequencing libraries for TCR beta were prepared with iRepertoire HTBI primers and Arm-PCR of CDR3 regions. TCRdb used MiXCR to reprocess the multiplex PCR reads, holding one entry per CDR3 protein. This sample has roughly 500,000 distinct CDR3 sequences, with 20% to 25% found just once. The time point denotes: persistent/refractory GD, antithyroid drugs over 5 years with positive TRAb. The TCR library was prepared using RNA isolated from PBMCs. This sample comprised peripheral blood mononuclear cells (PBMCs), obtained when the disease was refractory, from a patient treated with antithyroid drugs. These receptors came from a female donor with Graves disease.

The chain recombines TRBV20-1 with TRBJ1-6; 8 positions match TRBD1. V shed 5 bases, J shed 0 bases, and the junction held 9 bases outside the gene matches. Per the germline V gene, CDR1 is DFQATT and CDR2 is SNEGSKA (reference sequence). CDR3 size: 17 residues. CDR3 in DNA: TGCAGTGCTGGGCGCCCAGGGGGCGACTCCTATAATTCACCCCTCCACTTT. The encoded protein is CSAGRPGGDSYNSPLHF.

This clonotype has only a few counts. The chain uses TRBV13 and TRBJ2-4; no clear D gene. CDR1 is PRHDT and CDR2 is FYEKMQ in the germline V gene (reference sequence). This CDR3 spans 16 amino acids. V dropped 6 bases and J dropped 7 bases, with 22 bases sitting between them. CDR3 in amino acids: CASSSPAFNQRNIQYF. CDR3 bases: TGTGCCAGCAGTTCCCCGGCCTTTAACCAACGGAACATTCAGTACTTC.

This clonotype was seen more than once but under ten times. The chain carries TRBV14 and TRBJ2-5; tentative D call: TRBD2 (6 bases). Germline-derived CDR1 and CDR2 are SGHDN and FVKESK. This CDR3 region has 12 residues. Trimming pared 6 bases from V and 5 bases from J, leaving 10 bases between. This CDR3 is CASSNSGETQYF. The DNA of the CDR3 is TGTGCCAGCAGTAATAGCGGCGAGACCCAGTACTTC.

This clonotype was seen many times. V usage is TRBV12-3 or TRBV12-4 and J usage is TRBJ1-1, with D unclear. The CDR3 totals 13 residues. The ends were cut back, 5 bases at V and 5 bases at J, with 12 bases in the middle. CDR3 sequence: CASSIPEATEAFF. CDR3 coding DNA: TGTGCCAGCAGTATCCCTGAGGCGACTGAAGCTTTCTTT.

The V and J genes are TRBV4-1 and TRBJ1-4, with D uncertain. V lost 7 bases, J lost 0 bases, and 12 bases lay in between. The germline gives CDR1 MGHRA, CDR2 YSYEKL. This CDR3 comprises 15 residues. The chain's CDR3 is CASKQHPATNEKLFF. The DNA for the CDR3 is TGCGCCAGCAAACAGCACCCAGCAACTAATGAAAAACTGTTTTTT.